Below are 23 T cell receptor beta chains sequenced from a single sample in a study of CD8 T cells in ankylosing spondylitis. A single record per CDR3 protein comes from TCRdb applying MiXCR to the 5' RACE reads. Of about 220,000 distinct CDR3 sequences in the sample, roughly 25% were seen once. The sample consisted of blood, either unsorted or a sorted T cell fraction (not recorded which). These receptors came from a male donor with ankylosing spondylitis or in good health (not recorded which).

At least ten counts were recorded for this clonotype. The V call is TRBV4-2, the J call TRBJ2-5; D call uncertain. The germline V gene has CDR1 LGHNA and CDR2 YNFKEQ. The V gene lost 0 bases and the J gene lost 1 base, with 9 bases spanning the gap. The CDR3 consists of 15 residues. CDR3 DNA sequence: TGTGCCAGCAGCCAAGAGCCCGGGCGCCAAGAGACCCAGTACTTC. Translating gives CASSQEPGRQETQYF.

Many counts were recorded for this clonotype. J is TRBJ2-1 and V is TRBV12-3 or TRBV12-4, with 8 positions matching TRBD2. With 2 bases clipped from V and 4 bases from J, the junction kept 7 bases outside the gene matches. The CDR3 runs 16 residues. CDR3 nucleotide sequence: TGTGCCAGCAGTTTAAGCCCAGCGGGAGTGTACAATGAGCAGTTCTTC. Its protein is CASSLSPAGVYNEQFF.

Worth noting for this clonotype: A clone one base away is much larger, so this may be a read error. The chain uses TRBV6-2 or TRBV6-3 and TRBJ2-1; TRBD2 is a possible D gene (5 bases). The CDR3 covers 17 residues. CDR1 MNHEY and CDR2 SVGEGT come from the germline V gene. The CDR3 bases are TGTGCCAGCAGTTACTCCTCGGGCATCGGGGATGGGAATGACCAGTTCTTC. This gives the protein CASSYSSGIGDGNDQFF.

The chain recombines TRBV29-1 with TRBJ1-3, with D uncertain. CDR1 and CDR2 (germline): SQVTM, ANQGSEA. CDR3 length: 16 residues. Trimming took 0 bases from V and 2 from J, leaving 14 bases between them. The CDR3 DNA sequence: TGCAGCGTTGAAGAAGTAAGTGGCAGCGCTGGAAACACCATATATTTT. It yields the protein CSVEEVSGSAGNTIYF.

This clonotype showed up many times. The chain combines TRBV5-1 with TRBJ2-3, with D uncertain. CDR3 size: 12 residues. The V end was cut by 1 base, the J end by 2 bases, with 2 bases between. In germline, CDR1 is SGHRS, CDR2 YFSETQ. The CDR3 reads CASSLTTDTQYF. For the CDR3, the DNA is TGCGCCAGCAGCTTGACCACAGATACGCAGTATTTT.

This clonotype came up many times. CDR3 amino acids: CATSSLLAGVRTGELFF. The CDR3 DNA reads as TGTGCCACCAGCAGTTTATTAGCGGGAGTCAGGACCGGGGAGCTGTTTTTT. This chain connects TRBV15 to TRBJ2-2; TRBD2 aligns across 9 bases. This CDR3 contains 17 residues. After removal of 3 bases from V and 5 bases from J, the junction contained 10 bases not matched to a gene. CDR1 is LNHNV and CDR2 is YYDKDF in the germline V gene (reference sequence).

The V and J genes are TRBV4-3 and TRBJ1-2; TRBD1 matches 9 bases. The V gene's germline CDR1 is LGHNA and CDR2 YSLEER. The CDR3 has 14 residues. J was trimmed by 5 bases and V by 4 bases; bases with no gene match: 5. As DNA, the CDR3 is TGCGCCAGCAGCCCAGCCGGGACAGGGTATGGCTACACCTTC. It yields the protein CASSPAGTGYGYTF.

The chain couples TRBV20-1 to TRBJ2-5; D may be TRBD1 or TRBD2 (5 bases each). V dropped 1 base and J dropped 1 base, with 19 bases sitting between them. Germline V gives CDR1 DFQATT, CDR2 SNEGSKA (reference sequence). The CDR3 is 17 amino acids. The CDR3 is CSARVIGDVLVQETQYF. The CDR3 DNA follows: TGCAGTGCTAGAGTCATTGGGGACGTTTTGGTCCAAGAGACCCAGTACTTC.

This clonotype was counted at least ten times. This chain uses TRBV4-1 with TRBJ2-7; 7 bases are shared with TRBD1. The CDR3 spans 15 residues. The J segment lost 4 bases and the V segment lost 2 bases, leaving 8 bases of the junction unmatched. Germline-derived CDR1 and CDR2 are MGHRA and YSYEKL. This CDR3 is CASSQFTGARYEQYF. CDR3 DNA sequence: TGCGCCAGCAGCCAATTTACAGGGGCCAGGTACGAGCAGTACTTC.

Ten or more counts support this clonotype. The CDR3, as DNA: TGTGCCAGTAAGTGGGGGGACGACTACGAGCAGTACTTC. It encodes CASKWGDDYEQYF. The rearrangement uses TRBV2 and TRBJ2-7, with D possibly being TRBD2 (6 bases). Germline CDR1 and CDR2: SNHLY and FYNNEI. The CDR3 is 13 residues long. V shed 9 bases and J shed 3 bases, with 15 bases lying between them.

Ten or more counts support this clonotype. The chain joins TRBV5-1 to TRBJ1-2, with a possible D match to TRBD1 (6 bases). In germline, CDR1 is SGHRS, CDR2 YFSETQ. Trimming took off 1 base at V and 4 bases at J, with 8 bases between the two ends. CDR3 length: 13 amino acids. This chain's CDR3 is CASSLRQAYGYTF. CDR3 coding DNA: TGCGCCAGCAGCTTGAGACAGGCCTATGGCTACACCTTC.

There are a few counts of this clonotype. The chain couples TRBV20-1 to TRBJ2-5, with D possibly TRBD1 on 6 matching bases. The germline gives CDR1 DFQATT, CDR2 SNEGSKA (reference sequence). V was clipped by 0 bases and J by 4 bases, with 21 bases between them. The CDR3 is 17 residues long. The CDR3 loop is CSARDLRTALAGETQYF. As DNA, the CDR3 is TGCAGTGCTAGAGATTTACGGACAGCCCTGGCGGGAGAGACCCAGTACTTC.

This clonotype occurred many times. CDR3 nucleotide sequence: TGTGCCAGCAGAATGACTTTGTCTGGGGCCAACGTCCTGACTTTC. It translates to CASRMTLSGANVLTF. The chain is built from TRBV6-2 or TRBV6-3 and TRBJ2-6, with D unresolved. The V and J ends lost 6 bases and 1 base respectively, with 10 bases between them. This CDR3 comprises 15 residues. Germline assignment: CDR1 MNHEY and CDR2 SVGEGT.

In its sample, this clonotype was seen many times. The chain combines TRBV12-3 or TRBV12-4 with TRBJ2-2, with TRBD2 matching 8 bases. This CDR3 is built from 16 residues. The J segment lost 4 bases and the V segment lost 5 bases, leaving 9 bases of the junction unmatched. CDR3 in amino acids: CASSGRLATSTGELFF. Written as DNA, the CDR3 is TGTGCCAGCAGTGGAAGACTAGCGACGTCCACCGGGGAGCTGTTTTTT.

This clonotype occurred many times. V usage is TRBV20-1 and J usage is TRBJ2-1; the D is unclear. Trimming took 0 bases from V and 9 from J, leaving 6 bases between them. From germline, CDR1 is DFQATT and CDR2 SNEGSKA (reference sequence). This CDR3 comprises 11 residues. In DNA form, the CDR3 reads TGCAGTGCTAGAGATAGCAGTGAGCAGTTCTTC. Translated, it gives CSARDSSEQFF.

This clonotype has ten or more counts. The rearrangement links TRBV9 to TRBJ2-2; D is tentatively TRBD1 or TRBD2 (5 bases each). The CDR3 contains 19 residues. Per the germline V gene, CDR1 is SGDLS and CDR2 is YYNGEE. The V gene lost 3 bases and the J gene lost 0 bases, with 21 bases spanning the gap. This chain's CDR3 is CASSGGLGRLLANTGELFF. In nucleotides, the CDR3 is TGTGCCAGCAGCGGCGGACTGGGGCGGCTCCTTGCGAACACCGGGGAGCTGTTTTTT.

J is TRBJ2-3 and V is TRBV11-2; 11 nucleotides agree with TRBD2. CDR1 SGHAT and CDR2 FQNNGV come from the germline V gene. This CDR3 comprises 18 residues. V trimming: 3 bases; J trimming: 2 bases; junction bases outside the gene matches: 10. CDR3 bases: TGTGCCAGCAGCTTTAGGTCTAGCGGGAGGCCTGCCACAGATACGCAGTATTTT. Residues: CASSFRSSGRPATDTQYF.

V usage is TRBV20-1 and J usage is TRBJ1-1; the D is unclear. Germline CDR1 and CDR2: DFQATT and SNEGSKA (reference sequence). With 0 bases removed from V and 4 bases from J, the gap between germline ends came to 9 bases. CDR3 length: 13 residues. DNA of the CDR3: TGCAGTGCTAGAGATAGGAGCGGCACTGAAGCTTTCTTT. Translated, it gives CSARDRSGTEAFF.

The sample holds a few counts of this clonotype. The chain links TRBV20-1 to TRBJ2-1; TRBD1 agrees at 7 bases. CDR1 and CDR2 from the germline V gene are DFQATT and SNEGSKA (reference sequence). V lost 4 bases to trimming and J lost 6 bases; unmatched junction nucleotides: 12. The CDR3 has 15 residues. CDR3 nucleotides: TGCAGTGCTATCCTAACAGGGGTAGTTTCCAATGAGCAGTTCTTC. Translated, it gives CSAILTGVVSNEQFF.

This clonotype was observed at least ten times. This rearrangement joins TRBV29-1 to TRBJ2-1, with TRBD2 matching over 10 bases. CDR3 length: 14 residues. V shed 4 bases, J shed 3 bases, and the junction held 3 bases outside the gene matches. The germline CDR1 and CDR2 sequences are SQVTM and ANQGSEA. CDR3 bases: TGCAGCGTTGGGGCTAGCGGGAGCTACAATGAGCAGTTCTTC. It encodes CSVGASGSYNEQFF.

This clonotype was seen ten or more times. The V and J genes are TRBV5-1 and TRBJ2-2; no clear D gene. Trimming took 0 bases from V and 7 from J, leaving 7 bases between them. The germline V gene encodes CDR1 SGHRS and CDR2 YFSETQ. This CDR3 is 13 amino acids long. CDR3 residues: CASSLEPIGELFF. As DNA, the CDR3 is TGCGCCAGCAGCTTGGAGCCCATCGGGGAGCTGTTTTTT. The full variable domain, its missing parts supplied by reference TRBV5-1 and TRBJ2-2, is KAGVTQTPRYLIKTRGQQVTLSCSPISGHRSVSWYQQTPGQGLQFLFEYFSETQRNKGNFPGRFSGRQFSNSRSEMNVSTLELGDSALYLCASSLEPIGELFFGEGSRLTVL.

This clonotype was observed many times. V and J are TRBV25-1 and TRBJ1-5; D may be TRBD1 (5 bases). The V gene lost 3 bases and the J gene lost 6 bases, with 9 bases spanning the gap. The germline gives CDR1 MGHDK, CDR2 SYGVNS. This CDR3 comprises 13 residues. DNA of the CDR3: TGTGCCAGCAGTGATTTTCAGGGTCAGCCCCAGCATTTT. Protein sequence: CASSDFQGQPQHF.

This clonotype was observed a few times. CDR3 sequence (DNA): TGTGCCTGGAGTGTACGGTACAGAGACACTGAAGCTTTCTTT. Translating it yields CAWSVRYRDTEAFF. The chain has TRBV30 and TRBJ1-1; D gene ambiguous. This CDR3 is 14 amino acids long. Germline V CDR1 and CDR2: GTSNPN, SVGIG (reference sequence). V was cut by 0 bases and J by 3 bases, with 11 bases left in between.